These 25 T cell receptor beta chains share one sample of origin, sequenced in a study of T cells in tuberculosis. The assay was immunoSEQ multiplex PCR, and TCRdb's table has in-frame clones only and misses some. This sample has roughly 59,000 clones; about 86% occur once, and the top ten carry more than 10%. Sorting used thawed, overnight-rested PBMC stained with anti-CD3, a viability dye and GMM-loaded CD1B tetramer. The lipid loaded on the CD1B tetramers was C32 glucose monomycolate from Rhodococcus equi. The material sequenced was CD1b-GMM tetramer-negative cells sorted from PBMCs. These receptors were taken from an adult woman with latent tuberculosis.

The chain combines TRBV7-2 with TRBJ2-3, with unresolved D. The CDR3 spans 13 residues. Germline-derived CDR1 and CDR2 are SGHTA and FQGNSA. Trimming took 5 bases from V and 3 from J, leaving 9 bases between them. In DNA, the CDR3 is TGTGCCAGCAGCACCCGACAAACAGATACGCAGTATTTT. Translating it yields CASSTRQTDTQYF.

This rearrangement joins TRBV19 to TRBJ1-1; TRBD1 might be the D (5 bases). V gave up 5 bases and J gave up 4 bases, with 14 bases separating them. This CDR3 has 14 amino acids. Germline CDR1 reads LNHDA; CDR2 reads SQIVND (reference sequence). Here the CDR3 reads CASSFGRVSTEAFF. CDR3 in DNA: TGTGCCAGTAGTTTCGGCAGGGTTTCCACTGAAGCTTTCTTT.

The chain links TRBV4-2 to TRBJ2-5, with 7 bases fitting TRBD2. This CDR3 region has 15 residues. Trimming cost V 1 base and J 3 bases; bases outside gene matches: 5. Germline CDR1 and CDR2: LGHNA and YNFKEQ. Written as DNA, the CDR3 is TGTGCCAGCAGCCAAGGGGGGAGGGGAGAAGAGACCCAGTACTTC. It yields the protein CASSQGGRGEETQYF.

The rearrangement links TRBV7-3 to TRBJ2-3; 10 nucleotides agree with TRBD2. From germline, CDR1 is SGHTA and CDR2 FQGTGA. This CDR3 is 16 amino acids long. V lost 8 bases, J lost 6 bases, and 14 bases stayed unmatched. The chain's CDR3 is CASARQPGLAYDTQYF. DNA for the CDR3: TGTGCCAGCGCACGGCAGCCGGGACTAGCGTATGATACGCAGTATTTT.

The genes are TRBV27 and TRBJ1-3; 8 nucleotides line up with TRBD1. Germline V CDR1 and CDR2: MNHEY, SMNVEV (reference sequence). The CDR3 is made up of 16 amino acids. V was pared by 4 bases and J by 4 bases, with 9 bases of the junction left unmatched. The DNA for the CDR3 is TGTGCCAGCAGTTCCGCGGACAGGGTGACCGGAAACACCATATATTTT. As protein: CASSSADRVTGNTIYF.

This clone has more than one count but fewer than ten. The chain's CDR3 is CASTVDRASDEKLFF. In DNA, the CDR3 is TGTGCCAGTACCGTGGACAGGGCGAGCGATGAAAAACTGTTTTTT. The genes are TRBV19 and TRBJ1-4; TRBD1 matches 8 bases. CDR3 length: 15 residues. Trimming took 7 bases from V and 6 from J; bases not matched to a gene: 10. Germline V gene lookup returns CDR1 LNHDA and CDR2 SQIVND (reference sequence).

The chain couples TRBV7-9 to TRBJ1-6; D is possibly TRBD1 (5 bases). The CDR3 runs to 16 residues. Trimming cost V 8 bases and J 7 bases, with 21 bases left between them. Per germline, CDR1 SEHNR and CDR2 FQNEAQ (reference sequence). The CDR3 DNA reads TGTGCCAGCCGTTCATCAGCGGGACTCCTCAATTCACCCCTCCACTTT. Protein sequence: CASRSSAGLLNSPLHF.

The chain is built from TRBV19 and TRBJ2-1, with 7 bases identical to TRBD2. CDR1 and CDR2 from the germline V gene are LNHDA and SQIVND (reference sequence). There are 13 residues in the CDR3. V lost 7 bases to trimming and J lost 9 bases; unmatched junction nucleotides: 9. The CDR3 sequence: CASKREAGSEQFF. DNA for the CDR3: TGTGCCAGTAAACGGGAGGCGGGAAGTGAGCAGTTCTTC.

The chain uses TRBV18 and TRBJ2-2; a possible D gene is TRBD1 (6 bases). The germline CDR1 and CDR2 sequences are KGHSH and LQKENI. The CDR3 is 16 residues long. The V end was cut by 2 bases, the J end by 6 bases, with 16 bases between. The CDR3 sequence: CASSPIFQGSSGELFF. CDR3 DNA sequence: TGTGCCAGCTCACCAATTTTCCAGGGGTCATCCGGGGAGCTGTTTTTT.

The count of this clone is one. The V and J genes are TRBV19 and TRBJ2-5; 10 positions agree with TRBD2. Near its end, the DNA agrees better with TRBJ2-7, so the J call may be wrong. Germline CDR1 LNHDA, CDR2 SQIVND (reference sequence). The CDR3 totals 16 residues. The CDR3 nucleotides read TGTGCCAGTAGTACCGCTGGAGCGGGAGGGTCCTACGAGCAGTACTTC. Protein product: CASSTAGAGGSYEQYF.

J is TRBJ2-7 and V is TRBV9; 8 bases align to TRBD1. The CDR3 length is 16 residues. V lost 4 bases and J lost 5; bases outside the gene matches: 14. CDR1 SGDLS and CDR2 YYNGEE come from the germline V gene. The CDR3 DNA sequence: TGTGCCAGCAGCCCCCAGGACAGGGTCTGGGTCAACGAGCAGTACTTC. It is translated as CASSPQDRVWVNEQYF.

The V gene is TRBV28, the J gene TRBJ1-4; no firm D call. CDR3 length: 14 residues. The germline V gene has CDR1 MDHEN and CDR2 SYDVKM. Trimming took off 6 bases at V and 7 bases at J, with 15 bases between the two ends. The CDR3 region has the DNA TGTGCCAGCAGGTCACCCGGTCTGAGTGAAAAACTGTTTTTT. As protein: CASRSPGLSEKLFF.

The CDR3 spells CASGDSAQETQYF. The CDR3 DNA sequence: TGTGCCAGCGGTGACAGTGCCCAGGAGACCCAGTACTTC. The chain links TRBV28 to TRBJ2-5; D might be TRBD1 (5 bases). Trimming stripped 8 bases from V and 5 bases from J, with 15 bases between. The CDR3 sequence is 13 residues long. The germline V gene has CDR1 MDHEN and CDR2 SYDVKM. The complete variable domain, with remaining parts taken from reference TRBV28 and TRBJ2-5, reads DVKVTQSSRYLVKRTGEKVFLECVQDMDHENMFWYRQDPGLGLRLIYFSYDVKMKEKGDIPEGYSVSREKKERFSLILESASTNQTSMYLCASGDSAQETQYFGPGTRLLVL.

This clone occurred a few times. V gene TRBV6-6 combines with J gene TRBJ1-2; TRBD1 matches 7 bases. Germline CDR1 MNHNY, CDR2 SVGAGI (reference sequence). This CDR3 is 13 amino acids long. After removal of 6 bases from V and 6 bases from J, the junction contained 7 bases not matched to a gene. Here the CDR3 reads CASRYTGVDGYTF. CDR3 bases: TGTGCCAGCAGATACACAGGGGTCGATGGCTACACCTTC.

The chain carries TRBV6-5 and TRBJ1-3; D unclear. V shed 4 bases and J shed 0 bases, with 4 bases lying between them. CDR1 is MNHEY, CDR2 SVGAGI, per germline. There are 13 residues in the CDR3. The CDR3 DNA follows: TGTGCCAGCAGTTCGAGCTCTGGAAACACCATATATTTT. Translation gives CASSSSSGNTIYF.

This clone was observed a few times. The chain combines TRBV11-2 with TRBJ2-7, with 8 bases lining up with TRBD2. V was clipped by 1 base and J by 3 bases; unmatched bases: 5. CDR3 length equals 15 residues. Germline lookup yields CDR1 SGHAT and CDR2 FQNNGV. CDR3 region: CASSLAGGPVYEQYF. In nucleotides, the CDR3 is TGTGCCAGCAGCTTAGCGGGGGGGCCTGTCTACGAGCAGTACTTC. The whole variable domain, remainder taken from reference TRBV11-2 and TRBJ2-7, is EAGVAQSPRYKIIEKRQSVAFWCNPISGHATLYWYQQILGQGPKLLIQFQNNGVVDDSQLPKDRFSAERLKGVDSTLKIQPAKLEDSAVYLCASSLAGGPVYEQYFGPGTRLTVT.

This rearrangement joins TRBV6-5 to TRBJ1-2; 10 bases fit TRBD1. Trimming took 2 bases from V and 6 from J; bases not matched to a gene: 6. The CDR3 has 15 amino acids. Per the germline V gene, CDR1 is MNHEY and CDR2 is SVGAGI. CDR3 amino acids: CASSYRPTGGDGYTF. CDR3 sequence (DNA): TGTGCCAGCAGTTACCGACCGACAGGGGGCGATGGCTACACCTTC.

V is TRBV5-4 and J is TRBJ1-2, with 10 bases lining up with TRBD1. The CDR3 is 14 amino acids. Germline V CDR1 and CDR2: SGHNT, YYREEE (reference sequence). V shed 3 bases, J shed 6 bases, and the junction held 5 bases outside the gene matches. This CDR3 reads CASSSWTGGNGYTF. The CDR3 DNA is TGTGCCAGCAGCTCTTGGACAGGGGGAAATGGCTACACCTTC.

The rearrangement links TRBV2 to TRBJ1-5; 9 nucleotides align to TRBD1. This CDR3 comprises 15 residues. Germline trimming cut 5 bases from V and 2 bases from J; bases unmatched to any gene: 4. From germline, CDR1 is SNHLY and CDR2 FYNNEI. The CDR3 sequence: CASSRQGGGNQPQHF. DNA of the CDR3: TGTGCCAGCAGTCGACAGGGGGGTGGCAATCAGCCCCAGCATTTT.

The chain combines TRBV28 with TRBJ1-1; 8 bases are shared with TRBD1. CDR1 is MDHEN, CDR2 SYDVKM, per germline. The V and J ends lost 6 bases and 1 base, in that order; junction bases with no gene match: 19. This CDR3 is 19 amino acids long. As DNA, the CDR3 is TGTGCCAGCAGGTCGCTTCCAGGGGGCGCGGGCTGGGGGAACACTGAAGCTTTCTTT. Its protein product is CASRSLPGGAGWGNTEAFF.

This clone was seen a few times. This chain joins TRBV2 and TRBJ1-2; TRBD1 might be the D (5 bases). The CDR3 has 13 amino acids. The V and J ends lost 6 bases and 8 bases respectively, with 16 bases between them. CDR1 SNHLY and CDR2 FYNNEI come from the germline V gene. CDR3 DNA sequence: TGTGCCAGCAGGGTCGTCTGGGGGGAAGGCTACACCTTC. This gives the protein CASRVVWGEGYTF.

The chain recombines TRBV7-9 with TRBJ1-2; weak D call: TRBD1 (5 bases). V dropped 6 bases and J dropped 2 bases, with 16 bases sitting between them. CDR1 and CDR2 from the germline V gene are SEHNR and FQNEAQ (reference sequence). The CDR3 is 15 amino acids. Here the CDR3 reads CASSPLQGANYGYTF. CDR3 nucleotide sequence: TGTGCCAGCAGTCCGTTGCAGGGCGCGAACTATGGCTACACCTTC.

The chain links TRBV4-1 to TRBJ2-5; TRBD2 aligns across 9 bases. Near its end, the DNA agrees better with TRBJ2-7, so the J call may be wrong. The CDR3 has 13 amino acids. The germline gives CDR1 MGHRA, CDR2 YSYEKL. The CDR3 reads CASSRGLASEQYF. In nucleotides, the CDR3 is TGCGCCAGCAGCCGAGGACTAGCGAGCGAGCAGTACTTC.

The chain has TRBV7-9 and TRBJ2-1, with 8 bases fitting TRBD2. V was clipped by 1 base and J by 0 bases; unmatched bases: 5. From germline, CDR1 is SEHNR and CDR2 FQNEAQ (reference sequence). The CDR3 loop spans 17 amino acids. The CDR3 sequence: CASSLELSGSSYNEQFF. DNA for the CDR3: TGTGCCAGCAGCTTAGAACTCAGCGGGAGCTCCTACAATGAGCAGTTCTTC.

The rearrangement uses TRBV19 and TRBJ1-2, with D tentatively TRBD1 (5 bases). The CDR3 has 16 residues. Trimming shortened V by 4 bases and J by 2 bases, and 17 bases separated the two germline ends. CDR1 LNHDA and CDR2 SQIVND come from the germline V gene (reference sequence). CDR3 in amino acids: CASSRARQLANYGYTF. The CDR3 DNA reads as TGTGCCAGTAGTAGGGCTCGACAGCTCGCAAACTATGGCTACACCTTC.